The T cell receptor (beta chain) under discussion was sequenced for a study of cytomegalovirus exposure and HLA in healthy donors. Researchers ran the PCR with 60 Vbeta and 13 Jbeta primers. Produced via immunoSEQ multiplex PCR; TCRdb's table is partial and in-frame only. This repertoire comprises about 210,000 clones; its ten largest clones make up roughly 0.98%. Healthy bone marrow donors supplied every sample. Germline lookup yields CDR1 GTSNPN and CDR2 SVGIG (reference sequence). The ends were cut back, 0 bases at V and 0 bases at J, with 10 bases in the middle. The CDR3 contains 15 residues. The sequenced material came from PBMCs. The sequence derives from a woman between 25 and 40 years old in good health and CMV-seropositive. The genes are TRBV30 and TRBJ2-3; D is undetermined. The CDR3 nucleotides are TGTGCCTGGAGTGTACTCGGTACTAGCACAGATACGCAGTATTTT. It specifies CAWSVLGTSTDTQYF.